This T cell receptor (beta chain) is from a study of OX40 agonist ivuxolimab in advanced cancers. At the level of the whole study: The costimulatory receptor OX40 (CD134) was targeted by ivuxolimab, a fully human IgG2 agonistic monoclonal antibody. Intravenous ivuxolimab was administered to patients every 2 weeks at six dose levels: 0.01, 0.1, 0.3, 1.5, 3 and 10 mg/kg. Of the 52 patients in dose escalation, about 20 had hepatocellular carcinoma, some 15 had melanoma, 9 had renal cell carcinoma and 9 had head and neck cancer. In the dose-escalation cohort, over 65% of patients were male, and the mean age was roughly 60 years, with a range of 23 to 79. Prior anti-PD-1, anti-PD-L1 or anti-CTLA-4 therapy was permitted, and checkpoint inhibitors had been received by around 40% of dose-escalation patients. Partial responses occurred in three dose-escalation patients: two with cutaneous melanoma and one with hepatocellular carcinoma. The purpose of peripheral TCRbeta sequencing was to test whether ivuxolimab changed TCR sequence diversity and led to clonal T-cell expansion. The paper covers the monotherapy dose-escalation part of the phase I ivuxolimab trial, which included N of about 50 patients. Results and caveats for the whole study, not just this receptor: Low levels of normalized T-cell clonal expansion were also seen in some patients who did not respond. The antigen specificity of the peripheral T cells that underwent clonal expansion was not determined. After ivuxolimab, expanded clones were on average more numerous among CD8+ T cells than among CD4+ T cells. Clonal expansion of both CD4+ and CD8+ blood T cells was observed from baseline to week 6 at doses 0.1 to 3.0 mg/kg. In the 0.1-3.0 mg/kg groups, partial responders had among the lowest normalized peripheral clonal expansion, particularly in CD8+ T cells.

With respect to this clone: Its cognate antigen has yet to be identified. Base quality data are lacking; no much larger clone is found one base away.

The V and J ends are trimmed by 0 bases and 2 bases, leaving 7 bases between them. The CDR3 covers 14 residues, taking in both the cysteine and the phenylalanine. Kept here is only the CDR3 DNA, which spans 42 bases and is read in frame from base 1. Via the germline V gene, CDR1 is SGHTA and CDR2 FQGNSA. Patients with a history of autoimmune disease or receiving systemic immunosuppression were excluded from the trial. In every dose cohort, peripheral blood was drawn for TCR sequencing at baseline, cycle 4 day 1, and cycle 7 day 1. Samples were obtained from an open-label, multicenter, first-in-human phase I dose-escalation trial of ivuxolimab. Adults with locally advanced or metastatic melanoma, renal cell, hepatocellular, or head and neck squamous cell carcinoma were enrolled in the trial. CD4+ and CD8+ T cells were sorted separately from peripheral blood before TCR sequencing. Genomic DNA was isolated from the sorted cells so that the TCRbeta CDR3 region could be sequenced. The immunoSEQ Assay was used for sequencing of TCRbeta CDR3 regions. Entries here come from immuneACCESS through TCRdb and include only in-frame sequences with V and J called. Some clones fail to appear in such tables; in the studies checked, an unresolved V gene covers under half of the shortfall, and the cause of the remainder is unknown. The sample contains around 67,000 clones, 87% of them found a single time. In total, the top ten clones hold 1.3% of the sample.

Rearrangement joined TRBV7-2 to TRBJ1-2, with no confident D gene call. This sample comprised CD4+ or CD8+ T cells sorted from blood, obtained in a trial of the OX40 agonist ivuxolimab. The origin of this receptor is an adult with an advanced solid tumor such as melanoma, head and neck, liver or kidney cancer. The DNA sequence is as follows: TGTGCCAGCAGCTTAGCGATAGGAAACTATGGCTACACCTTC. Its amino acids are CASSLAIGNYGYTF. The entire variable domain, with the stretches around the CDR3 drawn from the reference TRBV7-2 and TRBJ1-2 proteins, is GAGVSQSPSNKVTEKGKDVELRCDPISGHTALYWYRQSLGQGLEFLIYFQGNSAPDKSGLPSDRFSAERTGGSVSTLTIQRTQQEDSAVYLCASSLAIGNYGYTFGSGTRLTVV.